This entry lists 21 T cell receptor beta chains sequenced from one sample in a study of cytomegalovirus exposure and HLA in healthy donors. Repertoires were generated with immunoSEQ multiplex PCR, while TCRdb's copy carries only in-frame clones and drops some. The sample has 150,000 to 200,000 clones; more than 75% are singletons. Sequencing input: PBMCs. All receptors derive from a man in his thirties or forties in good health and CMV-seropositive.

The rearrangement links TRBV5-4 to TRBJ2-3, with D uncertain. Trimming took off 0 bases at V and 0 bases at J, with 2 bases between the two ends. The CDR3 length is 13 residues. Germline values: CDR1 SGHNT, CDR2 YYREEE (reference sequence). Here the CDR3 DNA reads TGTGCCAGCAGCTTGGCTAGCACAGATACGCAGTATTTT. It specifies CASSLASTDTQYF. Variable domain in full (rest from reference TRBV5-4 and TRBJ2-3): ETGVTQSPTHLIKTRGQQVTLRCSSQSGHNTVSWYQQALGQGPQFIFQYYREEENGRGNFPPRFSGLQFPNYSSELNVNALELDDSALYLCASSLASTDTQYFGPGTRLTVL.

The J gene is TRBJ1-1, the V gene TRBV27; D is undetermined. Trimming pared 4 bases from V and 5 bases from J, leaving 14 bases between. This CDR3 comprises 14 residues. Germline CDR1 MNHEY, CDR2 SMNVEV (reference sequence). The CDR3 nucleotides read TGTGCCAGCAGTTATAGCAGGCTTCGGACTGAAGCTTTCTTT. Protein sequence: CASSYSRLRTEAFF.

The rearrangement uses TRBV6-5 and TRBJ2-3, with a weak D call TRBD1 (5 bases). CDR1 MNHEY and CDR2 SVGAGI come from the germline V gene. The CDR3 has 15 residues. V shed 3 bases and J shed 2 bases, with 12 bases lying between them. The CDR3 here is CASSYTGYFTDTQYF. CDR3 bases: TGTGCCAGCAGTTATACAGGTTACTTCACAGATACGCAGTATTTT.

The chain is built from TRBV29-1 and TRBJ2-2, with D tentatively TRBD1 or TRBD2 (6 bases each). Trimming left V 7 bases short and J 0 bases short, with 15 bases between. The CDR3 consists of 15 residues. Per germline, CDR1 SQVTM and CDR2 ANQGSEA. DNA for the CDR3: TGCAGCGCCGGGGGCCGGACAGCGAACACCGGGGAGCTGTTTTTT. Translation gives CSAGGRTANTGELFF.

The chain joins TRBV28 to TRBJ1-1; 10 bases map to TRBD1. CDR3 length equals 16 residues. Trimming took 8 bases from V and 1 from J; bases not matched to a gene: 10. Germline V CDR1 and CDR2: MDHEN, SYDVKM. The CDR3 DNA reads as TGTGCCAGCCTTACTCCGGGACAGGGGAGGAACACTGAAGCTTTCTTT. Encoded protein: CASLTPGQGRNTEAFF.

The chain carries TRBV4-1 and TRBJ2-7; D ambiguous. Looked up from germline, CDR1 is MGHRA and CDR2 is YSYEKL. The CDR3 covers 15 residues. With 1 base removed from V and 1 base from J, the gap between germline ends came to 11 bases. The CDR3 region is CASSQGVPASYEQYF. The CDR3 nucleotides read TGCGCCAGCAGCCAAGGGGTGCCAGCTTCCTACGAGCAGTACTTC.

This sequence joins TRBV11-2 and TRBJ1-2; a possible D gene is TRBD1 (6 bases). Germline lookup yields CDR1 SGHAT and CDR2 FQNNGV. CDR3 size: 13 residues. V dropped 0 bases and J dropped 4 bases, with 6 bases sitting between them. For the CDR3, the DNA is TGTGCCAGCAGCTTAGAAGGGGGCTATGGCTACACCTTC. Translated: CASSLEGGYGYTF.

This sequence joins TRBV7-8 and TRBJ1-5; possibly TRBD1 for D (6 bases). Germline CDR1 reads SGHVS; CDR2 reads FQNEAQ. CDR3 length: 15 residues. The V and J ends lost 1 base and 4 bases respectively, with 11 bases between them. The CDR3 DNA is TGTGCCAGCAGCTTAGGTAGGGGGGGGAATCAGCCCCAGCATTTT. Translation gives CASSLGRGGNQPQHF.

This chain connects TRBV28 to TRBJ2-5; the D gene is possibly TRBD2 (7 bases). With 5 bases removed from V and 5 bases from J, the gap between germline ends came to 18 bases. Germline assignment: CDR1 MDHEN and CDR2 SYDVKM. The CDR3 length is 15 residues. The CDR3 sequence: CASSPLRGRGETQYF. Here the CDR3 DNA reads TGTGCCAGCAGTCCCTTAAGAGGGAGGGGGGAGACCCAGTACTTC.

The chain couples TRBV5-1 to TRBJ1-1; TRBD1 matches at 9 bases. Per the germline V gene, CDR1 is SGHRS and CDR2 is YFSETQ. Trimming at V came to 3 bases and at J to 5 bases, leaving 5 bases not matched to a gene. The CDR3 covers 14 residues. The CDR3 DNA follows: TGCGCCAGCAGCTCCGGACAGGGGAGGACTGAAGCTTTCTTT. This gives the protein CASSSGQGRTEAFF.

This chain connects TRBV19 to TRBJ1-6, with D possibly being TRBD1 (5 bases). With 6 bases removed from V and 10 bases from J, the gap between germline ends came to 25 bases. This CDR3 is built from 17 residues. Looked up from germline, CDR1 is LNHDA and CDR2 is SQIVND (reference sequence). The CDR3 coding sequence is TGTGCCAGTAGATGGTCCGGGACCAGGTATAACTCCTCACCCCTCCACTTT. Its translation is CASRWSGTRYNSSPLHF.

CDR3 protein: CASSSPAGNGSPLHF. DNA for the CDR3: TGTGCCAGCAGCTCCCCCGCGGGGAATGGATCACCCCTCCACTTT. V usage is TRBV5-4 and J usage is TRBJ1-6, with D uncertain. This CDR3 is 15 amino acids long. The V gene's germline CDR1 is SGHNT and CDR2 YYREEE (reference sequence). Trimming stripped 3 bases from V and 10 bases from J, with 17 bases between.

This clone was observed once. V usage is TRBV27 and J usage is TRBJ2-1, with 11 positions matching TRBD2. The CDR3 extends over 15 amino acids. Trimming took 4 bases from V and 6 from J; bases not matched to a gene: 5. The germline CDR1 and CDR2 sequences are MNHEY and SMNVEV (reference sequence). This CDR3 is CASSYRLAGSNEQFF. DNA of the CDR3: TGTGCCAGCAGTTACAGACTAGCGGGGAGCAATGAGCAGTTCTTC.

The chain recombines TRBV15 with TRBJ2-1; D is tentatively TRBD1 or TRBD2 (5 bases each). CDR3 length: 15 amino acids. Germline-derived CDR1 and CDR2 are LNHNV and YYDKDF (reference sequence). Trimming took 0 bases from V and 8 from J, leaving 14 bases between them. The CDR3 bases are TGTGCCACCAGCAGAGATACCCGCCGGGGCTATGAGCAGTTCTTC. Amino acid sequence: CATSRDTRRGYEQFF.

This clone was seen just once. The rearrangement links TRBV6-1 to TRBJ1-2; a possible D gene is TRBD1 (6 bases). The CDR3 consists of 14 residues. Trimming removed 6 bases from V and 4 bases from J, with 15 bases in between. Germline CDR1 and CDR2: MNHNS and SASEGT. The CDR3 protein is CASRATGQIYGYTF. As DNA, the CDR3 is TGTGCCAGCAGGGCCACAGGACAGATCTATGGCTACACCTTC.

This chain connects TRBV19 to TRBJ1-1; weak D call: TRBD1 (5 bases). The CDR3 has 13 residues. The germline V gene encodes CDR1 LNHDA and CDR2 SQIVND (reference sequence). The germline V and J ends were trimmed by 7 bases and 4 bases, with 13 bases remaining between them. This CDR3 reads CASTAGLGTEAFF. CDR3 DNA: TGTGCCAGTACCGCAGGGTTAGGCACTGAAGCTTTCTTT.

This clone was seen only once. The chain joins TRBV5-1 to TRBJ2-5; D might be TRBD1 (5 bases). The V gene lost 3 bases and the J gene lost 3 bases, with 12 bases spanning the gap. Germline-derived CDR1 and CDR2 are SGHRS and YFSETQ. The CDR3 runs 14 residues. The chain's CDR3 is CASSWSSGKETQYF. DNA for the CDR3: TGCGCCAGCAGCTGGAGCTCAGGGAAAGAGACCCAGTACTTC.

The CDR3, as DNA: TGTGCCAGTAGAATCGCGGACTCCTACGAGCAGTACTTC. Encoded protein: CASRIADSYEQYF. The J gene is TRBJ2-7, the V gene TRBV19, with no clear D. This CDR3 region has 13 residues. Trimming cost V 6 bases and J 0 bases, with 9 bases left between them. In germline, CDR1 is LNHDA, CDR2 SQIVND (reference sequence).

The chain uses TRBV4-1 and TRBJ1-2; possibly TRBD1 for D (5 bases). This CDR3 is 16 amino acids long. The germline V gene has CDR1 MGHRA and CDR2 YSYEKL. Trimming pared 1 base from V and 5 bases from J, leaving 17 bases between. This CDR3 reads CASSQVTLGQDYGYTF. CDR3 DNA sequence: TGCGCCAGCAGCCAAGTTACGTTGGGGCAGGATTATGGCTACACCTTC.

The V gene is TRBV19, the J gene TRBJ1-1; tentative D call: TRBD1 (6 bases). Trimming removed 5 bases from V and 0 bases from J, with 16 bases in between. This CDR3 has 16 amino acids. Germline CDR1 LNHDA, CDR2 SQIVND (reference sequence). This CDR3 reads CASSPEGTLMNTEAFF. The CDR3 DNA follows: TGTGCCAGTAGTCCCGAGGGGACACTCATGAACACTGAAGCTTTCTTT.

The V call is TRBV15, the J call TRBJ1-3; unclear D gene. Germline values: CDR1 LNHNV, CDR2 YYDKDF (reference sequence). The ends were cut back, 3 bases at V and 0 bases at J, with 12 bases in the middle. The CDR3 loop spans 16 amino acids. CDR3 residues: CATSRARQTSGNTIYF. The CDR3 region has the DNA TGTGCCACCAGCAGGGCGAGGCAGACCTCTGGAAACACCATATATTTT.